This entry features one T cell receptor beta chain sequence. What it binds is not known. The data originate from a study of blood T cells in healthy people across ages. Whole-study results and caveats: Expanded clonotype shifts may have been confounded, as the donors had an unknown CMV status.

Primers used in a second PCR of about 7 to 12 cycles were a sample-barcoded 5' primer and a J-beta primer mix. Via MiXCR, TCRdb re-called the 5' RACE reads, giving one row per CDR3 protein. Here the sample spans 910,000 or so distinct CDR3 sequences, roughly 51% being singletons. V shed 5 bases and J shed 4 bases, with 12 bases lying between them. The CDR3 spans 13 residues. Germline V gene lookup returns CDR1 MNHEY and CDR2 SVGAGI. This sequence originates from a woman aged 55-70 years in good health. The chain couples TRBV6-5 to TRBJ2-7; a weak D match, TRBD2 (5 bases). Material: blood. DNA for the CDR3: TGTGCCAGCAGTGGGAGTAACCTGTACGAGCAGTACTTC. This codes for CASSGSNLYEQYF.